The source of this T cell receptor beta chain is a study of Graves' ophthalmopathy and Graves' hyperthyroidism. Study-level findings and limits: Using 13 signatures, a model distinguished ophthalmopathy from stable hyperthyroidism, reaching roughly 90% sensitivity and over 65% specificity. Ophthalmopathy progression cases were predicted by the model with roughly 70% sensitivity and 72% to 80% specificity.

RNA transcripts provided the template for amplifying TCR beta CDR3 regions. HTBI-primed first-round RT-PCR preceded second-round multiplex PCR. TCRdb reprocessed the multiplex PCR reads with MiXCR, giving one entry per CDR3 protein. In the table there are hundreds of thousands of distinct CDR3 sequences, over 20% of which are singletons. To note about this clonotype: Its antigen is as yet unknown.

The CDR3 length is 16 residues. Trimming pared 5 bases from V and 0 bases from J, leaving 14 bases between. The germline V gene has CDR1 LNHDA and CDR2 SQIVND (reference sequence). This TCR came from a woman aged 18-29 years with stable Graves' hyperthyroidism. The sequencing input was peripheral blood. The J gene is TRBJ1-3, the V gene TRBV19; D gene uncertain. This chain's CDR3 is CASSSRTASSGNTIYF. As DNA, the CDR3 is TGTGCCAGTAGTTCCAGGACCGCCAGCTCTGGAAACACCATATATTTT. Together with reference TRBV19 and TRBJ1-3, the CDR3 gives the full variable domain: DGGITQSPKYLFRKEGQNVTLSCEQNLNHDAMYWYRQDPGQGLRLIYYSQIVNDFQKGDIAEGYSVSREKKESFPLTVTSAQKNPTAFYLCASSSRTASSGNTIYFGEGSWLTVV.